The 18 T cell receptor beta chains below come from one sample, sequenced in a study of identical twins. TCRdb re-analysed the 5' RACE reads in MiXCR, keeping a single row per CDR3 protein. The sample gives around 1.7 million distinct CDR3 sequences, roughly a third of which show up once; around 0.25% is in the top ten. Sequences were obtained from cord blood. These receptors originate from a newborn girl in good health.

This clonotype was seen only a few times. The chain employs TRBV12-3 or TRBV12-4 and TRBJ2-7, with D possibly TRBD1 on 5 matching bases. The CDR3 covers 14 residues. V was shortened by 3 bases and J by 3 bases, with 12 bases between the two germline ends. CDR3 region: CASSLPGKGYEQYF. CDR3 nucleotides: TGTGCCAGCAGTTTGCCAGGGAAAGGCTACGAGCAGTACTTC.

This clonotype was observed a few times. The chain uses TRBV6-2 or TRBV6-3 and TRBJ2-5; D is unclear. This CDR3 is 17 amino acids long. The V end lost 2 bases, the J end lost 0 bases, and 16 bases lay between the germline ends. Germline values: CDR1 MNHEY, CDR2 SVGEGT. The CDR3 loop is CASSYPTGSTYQETQYF. DNA of the CDR3: TGTGCCAGCAGTTACCCAACCGGGTCGACATACCAAGAGACCCAGTACTTC.

The chain recombines TRBV18 with TRBJ1-1, with D possibly matching TRBD1 (5 bases). The CDR3 extends over 14 amino acids. V was clipped by 2 bases and J by 1 base, with 8 bases between them. CDR1 and CDR2 from the germline V gene are KGHSH and LQKENI. As DNA, the CDR3 is TGTGCCAGCTCACCAGGGACCCAGAACACTGAAGCTTTCTTT. Protein product: CASSPGTQNTEAFF.

The count of this clonotype is one. The rearrangement links TRBV4-3 to TRBJ2-7, with D perhaps TRBD1 (5 bases). The CDR3 consists of 17 residues. V shed 2 bases and J shed 0 bases, with 17 bases lying between them. Germline-derived CDR1 and CDR2 are LGHNA and YSLEER. The CDR3 is CASSQTTTGLSSYEQYF. The CDR3 nucleotides are TGCGCCAGCAGCCAAACAACCACAGGCCTGAGCTCCTACGAGCAGTACTTC.

This clonotype has just a few counts. This chain joins TRBV13 and TRBJ2-1, with D uncertain. With 4 bases removed from V and 0 bases from J, the gap between germline ends came to 13 bases. Germline V gene sequence: CDR1 PRHDT, CDR2 FYEKMQ (reference sequence). This CDR3 has 16 residues. Written as DNA, the CDR3 is TGTGCCAGCAGCTCCCCCGGTAAGAGCTCCTACAATGAGCAGTTCTTC. Translation: CASSSPGKSSYNEQFF.

The chain uses TRBV5-1 and TRBJ2-7; D assignment may be TRBD1 or TRBD2 (6 bases each). With the DNA end fitting TRBJ2-5 better, the J assignment may be wrong. CDR3 length: 14 amino acids. Germline CDR1 reads SGHRS; CDR2 reads YFSETQ. The CDR3 here is CASSPWGARETQYF. CDR3 bases: TGCGCCAGCAGCCCGTGGGGGGCAAGAGAGACCCAGTACTTC.

V is TRBV27 and J is TRBJ1-5, with a weak D call TRBD1 (5 bases). Germline assignment: CDR1 MNHEY and CDR2 SMNVEV (reference sequence). The CDR3 has 15 amino acids. Trimming took 1 base from V and 5 from J, leaving 12 bases between them. CDR3 bases: TGTGCCAGCAGTTTATTAGGCAGGGAGGATCAGCCCCAGCATTTT. This encodes CASSLLGREDQPQHF.

The chain is built from TRBV21-1 and TRBJ1-5; TRBD1, as called in the table, went unchecked against the DNA. TRBV21-1 is flagged as a pseudogene. The CDR3 runs 18 residues. CDR3 in amino acids: CASKGTGWRFRSNQPQHF. For the CDR3, the DNA is TGTGCCAGCAAGGGGACAGGGTGGAGGTTTAGGAGCAATCAGCCCCAGCATTTT.

Ten or more counts support this clonotype. The rearrangement links TRBV4-2 to TRBJ1-1; D is unclear. CDR1 and CDR2 (germline): LGHNA, YNFKEQ. The V and J ends lost 1 base and 0 bases respectively, with 6 bases between them. The CDR3 contains 14 residues. The CDR3 sequence: CASSQVLVNTEAFF. In nucleotides, the CDR3 is TGTGCCAGCAGCCAAGTCCTTGTGAACACTGAAGCTTTCTTT.

The genes are TRBV11-2 and TRBJ2-7, with TRBD1 matching over 9 bases. Germline V gene lookup returns CDR1 SGHAT and CDR2 FQNNGV. The CDR3 totals 15 residues. V lost 6 bases and J lost 4; bases outside the gene matches: 10. CDR3 residues: CASRNPGTGKYEQYF. Written as DNA, the CDR3 is TGTGCCAGCAGAAACCCCGGGACAGGGAAATACGAGCAGTACTTC.

The gene calls are TRBV5-1 and TRBJ2-2, with TRBD1 matching over 7 bases. V gave up 4 bases and J gave up 7 bases; unmatched junction bases: 10. Germline loops: CDR1 SGHRS, CDR2 YFSETQ. The CDR3 is 15 amino acids. This CDR3 reads CASSPRQGTRGELFF. The DNA of the CDR3 is TGCGCCAGCAGCCCCCGACAGGGAACACGCGGGGAGCTGTTTTTT.

The chain has TRBV25-1 and TRBJ2-1; 7 bases are shared with TRBD2. CDR3 length: 15 residues. V lost 4 bases, J lost 4 bases, and 7 bases stayed unmatched. CDR1 is MGHDK and CDR2 is SYGVNS in the germline V gene. In DNA, the CDR3 is TGTGCCAGCAGTGTCGGACTAGAGACGTACAATGAGCAGTTCTTC. It specifies CASSVGLETYNEQFF.

For this clonotype: The germline gene is not matched at one end of the junction; a read error may be the cause. This rearrangement joins TRBV7-2 to TRBJ2-1, with no clear D. CDR3 length equals 14 residues. Germline V gene lookup returns CDR1 SGHTA and CDR2 FQGNSA. Here the CDR3 reads CASSLGLSYNERFF. The CDR3 DNA reads TGTGCCAGCAGCTTAGGACTTTCCTACAATGAGCGGTTCTTC.

This clonotype was seen more than once but under ten times. This chain links TRBV6-6 with TRBJ2-7; D unresolved. The end of the DNA fits TRBJ2-1 better, so the J call may be wrong. The CDR3 has 13 amino acids. Looked up from germline, CDR1 is MNHNY and CDR2 is SVGAGI (reference sequence). CDR3 in DNA: TGTGCCAGCAGTTACGAAACCTCCTACGAGCAGTTCTTC. Residues: CASSYETSYEQFF.

J is TRBJ2-3 and V is TRBV21-1. TRBV21-1 is listed as a pseudogene. The CDR3 is made up of 12 amino acids. DNA for the CDR3: TGTGCCAGCAGCAACCCCAAGTATACGCAGTATTTT. Amino acid sequence: CASSNPKYTQYF.

The chain carries TRBV20-1 and TRBJ1-2; no firm D call. CDR3 length: 12 amino acids. Trimming took off 2 bases at V and 4 bases at J, with 8 bases between the two ends. Germline V gives CDR1 DFQATT, CDR2 SNEGSKA (reference sequence). CDR3 sequence reads: CSARQAPYGYTF. DNA for the CDR3: TGCAGTGCTAGACAGGCGCCCTATGGCTACACCTTC.

The chain couples TRBV12-3 or TRBV12-4 to TRBJ1-2; 8 bases match TRBD1. V dropped 7 bases and J dropped 4; count of bases not matched to a gene: 14. The CDR3 consists of 16 residues. The CDR3 nucleotides read TGTGCCAGCACCAGAACTACGGGACAGGTACCCTATGGCTACACCTTC. Its protein is CASTRTTGQVPYGYTF.

This clonotype is a singleton in its sample. The rearrangement uses TRBV4-1 and TRBJ1-1; possible D gene TRBD1, 6 bases. The ends were cut back, 0 bases at V and 10 bases at J, with 21 bases in the middle. Germline V lookup: CDR1 MGHRA, CDR2 YSYEKL. The CDR3 runs 16 residues. In DNA, the CDR3 is TGCGCCAGCAGCCAAGATGCTGTTGGACAGTCTCTGAGAGCTTTCTTT. Translated, it gives CASSQDAVGQSLRAFF.